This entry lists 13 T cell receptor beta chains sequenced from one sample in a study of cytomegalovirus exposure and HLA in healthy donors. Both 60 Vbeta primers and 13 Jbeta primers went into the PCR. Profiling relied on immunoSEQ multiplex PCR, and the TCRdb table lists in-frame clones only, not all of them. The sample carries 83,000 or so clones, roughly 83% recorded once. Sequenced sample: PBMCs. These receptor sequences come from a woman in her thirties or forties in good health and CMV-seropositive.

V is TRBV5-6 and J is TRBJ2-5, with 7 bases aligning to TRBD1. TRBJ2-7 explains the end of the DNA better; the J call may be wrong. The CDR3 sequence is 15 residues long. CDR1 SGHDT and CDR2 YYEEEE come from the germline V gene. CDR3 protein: CASSRTGQTFYEQYF. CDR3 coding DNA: TGTGCCAGCAGCCGAACGGGACAGACTTTTTACGAGCAGTACTTC.

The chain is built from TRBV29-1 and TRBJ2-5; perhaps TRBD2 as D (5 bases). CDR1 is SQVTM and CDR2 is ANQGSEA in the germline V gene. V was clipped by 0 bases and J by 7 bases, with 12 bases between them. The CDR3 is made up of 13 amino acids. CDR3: CSVEDLRGVTQYF. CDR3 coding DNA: TGCAGCGTTGAAGATCTTCGGGGAGTGACCCAGTACTTC.

The CDR3 loop is CASNREGYNEQFF. CDR3 nucleotide sequence: TGTGCCAGCAACAGGGAGGGGTACAATGAGCAGTTCTTC. The chain carries TRBV2 and TRBJ2-1; D may be TRBD2 (7 bases). The CDR3 has 13 residues. Trimming removed 7 bases at V and 4 bases at J, with 11 bases between. Germline V CDR1 and CDR2: SNHLY, FYNNEI.

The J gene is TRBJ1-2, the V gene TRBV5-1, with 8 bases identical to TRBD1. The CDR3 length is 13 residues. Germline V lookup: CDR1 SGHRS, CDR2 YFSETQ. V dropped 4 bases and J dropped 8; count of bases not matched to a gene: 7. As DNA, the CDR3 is TGCGCCAGCAGCGCCGGGACAGGCCGGGGCTACACCTTC. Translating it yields CASSAGTGRGYTF.

CDR3 in amino acids: CASSFSGTGGLAGELFF. The CDR3, as DNA: TGTGCCAGCAGCTTCTCCGGGACAGGGGGCTTAGCCGGGGAGCTGTTTTTT. This rearrangement joins TRBV7-2 to TRBJ2-2, with TRBD1 matching over 12 bases. V shed 3 bases, J shed 6 bases, and the junction held 8 bases outside the gene matches. There are 17 residues in the CDR3. Germline V gene data show CDR1 as SGHTA and CDR2 as FQGNSA.

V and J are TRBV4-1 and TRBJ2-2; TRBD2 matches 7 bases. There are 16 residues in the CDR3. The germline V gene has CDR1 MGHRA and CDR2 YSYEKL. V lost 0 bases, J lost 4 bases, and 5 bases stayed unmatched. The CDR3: CASSQDGRATTGELFF. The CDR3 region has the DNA TGCGCCAGCAGCCAAGATGGGAGGGCAACCACCGGGGAGCTGTTTTTT.

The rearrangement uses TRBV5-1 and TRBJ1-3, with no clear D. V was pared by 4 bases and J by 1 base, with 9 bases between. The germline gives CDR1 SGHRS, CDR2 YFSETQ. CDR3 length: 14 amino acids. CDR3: CASSVGYSGNTIYF. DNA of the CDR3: TGCGCCAGCAGCGTCGGGTATTCTGGAAACACCATATATTTT.

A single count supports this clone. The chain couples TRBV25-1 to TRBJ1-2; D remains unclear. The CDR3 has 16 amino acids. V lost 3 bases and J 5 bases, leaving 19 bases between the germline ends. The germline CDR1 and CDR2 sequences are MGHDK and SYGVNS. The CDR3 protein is CASSDKRISFGYGYTF. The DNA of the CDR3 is TGTGCCAGCAGTGACAAGAGGATCAGTTTTGGATATGGCTACACCTTC.

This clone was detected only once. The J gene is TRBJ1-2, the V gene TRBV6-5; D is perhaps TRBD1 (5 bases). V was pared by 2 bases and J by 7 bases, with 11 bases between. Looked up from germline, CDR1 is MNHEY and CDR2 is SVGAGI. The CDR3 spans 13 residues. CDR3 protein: CASSYATGFGYTF. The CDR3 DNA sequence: TGTGCCAGCAGTTACGCTACAGGTTTTGGCTACACCTTC.

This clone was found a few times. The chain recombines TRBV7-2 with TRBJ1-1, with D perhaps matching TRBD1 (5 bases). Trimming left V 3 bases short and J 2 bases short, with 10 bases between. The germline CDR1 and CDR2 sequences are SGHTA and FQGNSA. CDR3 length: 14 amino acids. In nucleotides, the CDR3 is TGTGCCAGCAGCTTTCTGACAGACAACACTGAAGCTTTCTTT. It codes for CASSFLTDNTEAFF.

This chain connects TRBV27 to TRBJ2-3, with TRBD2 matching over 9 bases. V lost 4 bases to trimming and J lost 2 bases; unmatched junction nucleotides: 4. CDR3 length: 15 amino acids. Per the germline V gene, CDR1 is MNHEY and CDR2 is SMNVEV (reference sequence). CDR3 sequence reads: CASSSGLAITDTQYF. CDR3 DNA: TGTGCCAGCAGTTCAGGACTAGCGATCACAGATACGCAGTATTTT.

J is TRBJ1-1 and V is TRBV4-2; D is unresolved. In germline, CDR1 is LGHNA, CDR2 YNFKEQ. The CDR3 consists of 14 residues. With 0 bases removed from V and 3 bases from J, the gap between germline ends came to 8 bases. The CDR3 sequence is CASSQDGRDTEAFF. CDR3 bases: TGTGCCAGCAGCCAAGACGGGAGGGACACTGAAGCTTTCTTT.

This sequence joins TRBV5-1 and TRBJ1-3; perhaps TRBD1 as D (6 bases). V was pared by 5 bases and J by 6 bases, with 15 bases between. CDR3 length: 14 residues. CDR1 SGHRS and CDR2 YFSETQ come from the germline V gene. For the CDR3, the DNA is TGCGCCAGCAGACCTGTCGCGGGGGCAAACACCATATATTTT. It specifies CASRPVAGANTIYF. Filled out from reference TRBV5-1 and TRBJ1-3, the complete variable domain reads KAGVTQTPRYLIKTRGQQVTLSCSPISGHRSVSWYQQTPGQGLQFLFEYFSETQRNKGNFPGRFSGRQFSNSRSEMNVSTLELGDSALYLCASRPVAGANTIYFGEGSWLTVV.